This TCR beta chain was obtained from a study of T cell changes during pregnancy in multiple sclerosis. The CDR3 runs to 18 residues. Germline V gene data show CDR1 as SGHNT and CDR2 as YYREEE (reference sequence). Unmatched junction bases numbered 11, after V lost 0 bases and J lost 6 bases. Libraries were prepared by immunoSEQ multiplex PCR; TCRdb keeps only in-frame clonotypes and omits some of them. The sample lists about 100,000 clones, 85% to 95% occurring once. The sequence was collected from a female donor with multiple sclerosis, enrolled in a pregnancy study. Material: peripheral blood, obtained before pregnancy. The rearrangement joins TRBV5-4 to TRBJ2-1; 11 positions match TRBD2. The CDR3 region has the DNA TGTGCCAGCAGCTTGGCGTTGTGGCTAGCGGGAGGAGGCAATGAGCAGTTCTTC. Its protein is CASSLALWLAGGGNEQFF.